This TCR beta chain is from a study of tumor-infiltrating lymphocytes in localized non-small cell lung cancer (TCRdb year 2021). General notes on the study: The cohort covered several histologies, both smokers and never-smokers, and patients whose samples were collected after neoadjuvant chemotherapy. In total, the ICON cohort was made up of under 180 surgical patients who had localized non-small cell lung cancer and whose tumors were resected. TCR sequencing was one of several integrated assays, alongside flow cytometry, multiplex immunofluorescence, RNA-seq, exome sequencing and proteomics, applied to the same patients. From each patient came resected tumor tissue plus uninvolved lung tissue from that same patient, and the uninvolved lung tissue was described as non-adjacent to the tumor. The paired tumor versus uninvolved lung comparison of immunoSEQ T-cell fraction included 55 patients.

What the authors observed across the whole study: Since assay coverage differed from patient to patient depending on how much tissue was available, TCR sequencing was done for only a subset of the cohort. TCRbeta sequencing supported higher T cell infiltration in tumors than in uninvolved lung tissue, consistent with immunofluorescence CD3 counts. No difference in TCR-derived T-cell fraction was observed between the flow cytometry-defined immunotypes IM1 (good prognosis) and IM2 (poor prognosis). Because different assays used different pieces of the same tissue, intratumor heterogeneity could not be separated from technical variation.

TCR sequencing with the immunoSEQ assay provided the T-cell fraction in tumor and uninvolved lung tissue. From the authors' description of their analysis: In the survival analysis, patients were divided into a high T-cell fraction group (upper tertile) and a low T-cell fraction group (lower two tertiles), and the two groups were compared using a log-rank test. Paired tumor versus uninvolved lung differences in T-cell fraction were tested with a signed-rank test. What TCRdb holds here is the immuneACCESS table cut down to in-frame rearrangements. Part of the clones is not present; checked against another copy, under half of the missing clones reflect an unresolved V gene, and the others are unexplained. Clone size and V and J calls were adopted from that table, with D and trimming inferred from the DNA. This sample comprises approximately 9,700 clones, around 76% of them detected only once. The ten biggest clones cover about 18% of the sample.

Enrollment in ICON was initiated in early 2016, and the last patient was enrolled in 2018. A subcohort of some 75 patients provided fresh tumor and matched uninvolved tissue for in-depth immune analyses, with TCR sequencing among those analyses. DNA for TCR sequencing was isolated from bulk tissue, and no cell sorting was done. About this clone itself: No cognate antigen has been identified for it. No much larger clone is present one base from it, and per-base qualities are unavailable.

Reading from cysteine to phenylalanine, the CDR3 counts 12 amino acids. The entry retains the CDR3 DNA only, 36 bases that are in frame from base 1. CDR1 and CDR2, looked up from the germline V gene, are SNHLY and FYNNEI. V is cut by 4 bases and J by 5 bases, and the space between the germline ends is 8 bases. The sequencing input was uninvolved lung tissue not adjacent to the tumor. The source of this sequence is a human donor with non-small cell lung cancer. The chain uses TRBV2 and TRBJ1-2; no confident D gene assignment can be made. The DNA reads as follows: TGTGCCAGCAGTGGAGAGGTTTATGGCTACACCTTC. This encodes CASSGEVYGYTF.